The T cell receptor beta chain described here comes from a study of T cell clonotyping in hematopoietic cell transplantation. Germline-derived CDR1 and CDR2 are SQVTM and ANQGSEA. Trimming at V came to 7 bases and at J to 4 bases, leaving 13 bases not matched to a gene. CDR3 size: 15 residues. Assay: immunoSEQ multiplex PCR; the TCRdb copy retains only in-frame clones and omits some. The data show 10,000 to 11,000 clones, about half seen once. Study-level findings and limits: Without cell sorting, CD4 versus CD8 contributions remain unresolved. Pathologically expanded recipient clonotypes increased progressively from day 30 to day 180 as diversity fell.

Samples: about 28 days before transplant, then days 30, 100 and 180 after. Turning to this clone: Its antigen is not known.

The chain recombines TRBV29-1 with TRBJ2-3, with 8 bases lining up with TRBD2. The receptor's source is a female patient in her forties or fifties who had an allogeneic stem cell transplant from an unrelated donor, so the T cells may come from the graft donor. Some clones in this sample may be carry-over from other donors' samples. This specimen was peripheral blood mononuclear cells, taken 100 days after allogeneic stem cell transplant. This chain's CDR3 is CSATSSGSLSDTQYF. The CDR3 DNA reads as TGCAGCGCTACCTCCAGCGGGAGTTTATCAGATACGCAGTATTTT.